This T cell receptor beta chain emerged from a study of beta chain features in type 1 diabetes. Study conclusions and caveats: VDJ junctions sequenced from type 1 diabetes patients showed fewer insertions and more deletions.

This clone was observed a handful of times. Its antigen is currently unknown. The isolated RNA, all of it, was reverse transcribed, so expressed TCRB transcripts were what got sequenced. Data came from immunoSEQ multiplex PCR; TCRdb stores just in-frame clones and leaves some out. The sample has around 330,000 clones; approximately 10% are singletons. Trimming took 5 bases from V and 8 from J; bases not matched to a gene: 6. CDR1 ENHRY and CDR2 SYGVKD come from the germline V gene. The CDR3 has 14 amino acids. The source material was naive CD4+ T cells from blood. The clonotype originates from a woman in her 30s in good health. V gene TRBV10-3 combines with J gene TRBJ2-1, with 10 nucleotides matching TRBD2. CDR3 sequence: CAISRASGSYEQFF. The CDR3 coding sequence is TGTGCCATCAGTAGGGCTAGCGGGAGCTATGAGCAGTTCTTC.